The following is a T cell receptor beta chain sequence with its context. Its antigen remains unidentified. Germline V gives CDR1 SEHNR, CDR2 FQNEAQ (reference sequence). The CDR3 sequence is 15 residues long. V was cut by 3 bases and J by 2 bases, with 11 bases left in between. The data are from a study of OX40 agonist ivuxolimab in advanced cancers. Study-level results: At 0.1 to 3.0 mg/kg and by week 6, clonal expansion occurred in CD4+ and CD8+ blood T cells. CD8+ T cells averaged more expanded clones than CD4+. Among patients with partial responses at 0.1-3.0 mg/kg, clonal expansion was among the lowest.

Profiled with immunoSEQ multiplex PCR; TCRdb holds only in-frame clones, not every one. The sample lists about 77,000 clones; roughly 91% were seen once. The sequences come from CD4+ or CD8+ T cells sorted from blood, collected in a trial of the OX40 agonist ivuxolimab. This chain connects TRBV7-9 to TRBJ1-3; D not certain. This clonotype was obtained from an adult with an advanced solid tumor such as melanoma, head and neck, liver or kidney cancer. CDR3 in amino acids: CASSFAASTGNTIYF. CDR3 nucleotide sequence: TGTGCCAGCAGCTTTGCGGCTAGCACTGGAAACACCATATATTTT.